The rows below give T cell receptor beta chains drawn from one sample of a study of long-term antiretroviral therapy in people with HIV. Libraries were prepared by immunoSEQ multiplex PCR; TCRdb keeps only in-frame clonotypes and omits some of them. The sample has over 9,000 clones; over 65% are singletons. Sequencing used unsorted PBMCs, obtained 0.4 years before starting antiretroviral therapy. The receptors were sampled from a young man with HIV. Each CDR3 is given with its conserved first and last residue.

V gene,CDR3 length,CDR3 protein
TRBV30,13,CAWSVGGVNGAFF
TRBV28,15,CASPNPIDRNYGYTF
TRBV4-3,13,CASSQTSVAGYTF
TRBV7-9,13,CASSLVLGYEQYF
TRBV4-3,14,CASSQDWVNTEAFF
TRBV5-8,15,CASSSPGPLHEKLFF
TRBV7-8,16,CASSPRRSGRPNEQYF
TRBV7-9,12,CASSLDGDGAFF
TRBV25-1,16,CASRKVGSHSNQPQHF
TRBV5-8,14,CASSLGRADYGYTF
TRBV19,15,CASSIAPTGAETQYF
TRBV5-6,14,CASSLTGGNTEAFF
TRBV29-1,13,CSVEDPSRYEQYF
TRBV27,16,CASSTSGGLSYNEQFF
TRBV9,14,CASSNTGSSYEQYF
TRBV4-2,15,CASSQDRAGLNIQYF
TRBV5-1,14,CASSPGTTNQPQHF
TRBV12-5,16,CASGLDSTAWGGELFF
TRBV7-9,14,CASTPRVGRNGYTF
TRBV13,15,CASSFGPTANTEAFF
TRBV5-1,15,CASSLWGGEESPLHF
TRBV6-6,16,CASSYWEGGSSYEQYF
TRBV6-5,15,CASSYSGTGYEKLFF
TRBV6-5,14,CASSEDYRLYEQYF
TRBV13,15,CASSTRTALNTEAFF
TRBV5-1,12,CASSLLDFGYTF
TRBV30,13,CAWSVHPGYEQYF
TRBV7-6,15,CASSLGENPWEKLFF
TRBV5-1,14,CASTPFGQGTEAFF
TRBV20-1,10,CSAIRGEQFF
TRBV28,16,CASSPPRGSNTGELFF
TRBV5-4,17,CASSLGIRGLEEETQYF
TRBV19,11,CASRNGGSAFF
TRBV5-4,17,CAAACPADRTSNQPQHF
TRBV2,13,CATGREQNTEAFF
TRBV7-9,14,CASSLGSGRETQYF
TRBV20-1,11,CSARQGDGYTF
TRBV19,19,CASSQHARTGQGSRETQYF
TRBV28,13,CASSHQGGEKLFF
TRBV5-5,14,CASTPTGINYGYTF
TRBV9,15,CASSLHSGSRYEQYF
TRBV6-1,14,CASPSGRGNTEAFF
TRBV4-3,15,CASSQDHRFPTEAFF
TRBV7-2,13,CASSPQVGFEAFF
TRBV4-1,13,CASSHLRADEQYF
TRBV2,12,CASSEATEKLFF
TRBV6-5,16,CASSYEGGGSSYEQYF
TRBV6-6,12,CASSYGADGYTF